This T cell receptor beta chain was sequenced during a study of identical twins. CDR3 length equals 14 residues. Trimming pared 4 bases from V and 0 bases from J, leaving 9 bases between. CDR1 is SQVTM, CDR2 ANQGSEA, per germline. On this clonotype itself: What it recognizes is unknown.

cDNA carried unique molecular identifiers, and a universal primer site was added by template switching. TCRdb redid the calling of the 5' RACE reads with MiXCR, one entry per CDR3 protein. The sample consists of 550,000 to 700,000 distinct CDR3 sequences, around a tenth of them appearing once. Study-wide results and limits: Invariant MAIT and iNKT cells are populations that could partly confound zero-insertion analyses.

Only healthy Caucasians were enrolled as donors. This sample was also put to use in a study of yellow fever vaccine responses in identical twins.

The clonotype comes from a woman under 30 in good health. The sample was PBMCs. This chain joins TRBV29-1 and TRBJ2-2; TRBD1 or TRBD2 may be the D gene (5 bases each). CDR3 sequence reads: CSVVTAANTGELFF. The CDR3 DNA reads TGCAGCGTTGTGACAGCGGCGAACACCGGGGAGCTGTTTTTT.